Shown below are 12 T cell receptor beta chains from a single sample sequenced in a study of blood T cell repertoires in COVID-19. Libraries were prepared by immunoSEQ multiplex PCR; TCRdb keeps only in-frame clonotypes and omits some of them. This sample has 130,000 to 150,000 clones; around 87% occur once, and the top ten carry roughly 37%. Specimen: peripheral blood. The receptors stem from a man in his fifties or sixties who had recovered from COVID-19.

The chain employs TRBV7-2 and TRBJ1-5, with 7 nucleotides matching TRBD1. This CDR3 has 16 amino acids. V lost 0 bases to trimming and J lost 4 bases; unmatched junction nucleotides: 6. Germline V gives CDR1 SGHTA, CDR2 FQGNSA. CDR3 region: CASSLAPGGGNQPQHF. In nucleotides, the CDR3 is TGTGCCAGCAGCTTAGCCCCAGGGGGTGGGAATCAGCCCCAGCATTTT. Using reference TRBV7-2 and TRBJ1-5 for the parts outside the CDR3, the full variable domain is GAGVSQSPSNKVTEKGKDVELRCDPISGHTALYWYRQSLGQGLEFLIYFQGNSAPDKSGLPSDRFSAERTGGSVSTLTIQRTQQEDSAVYLCASSLAPGGGNQPQHFGDGTRLSIL.

The V and J genes are TRBV5-1 and TRBJ2-3, with a weak D call TRBD2 (6 bases). Germline values: CDR1 SGHRS, CDR2 YFSETQ. Trimming took 4 bases from V and 8 from J, leaving 17 bases between them. This CDR3 has 14 amino acids. DNA for the CDR3: TGCGCCAGCAGCCGTCGGGACTCCCTCCGTACGCAGTATTTT. Protein: CASSRRDSLRTQYF. The full variable domain, completed using reference TRBV5-1 and TRBJ2-3, is KAGVTQTPRYLIKTRGQQVTLSCSPISGHRSVSWYQQTPGQGLQFLFEYFSETQRNKGNFPGRFSGRQFSNSRSEMNVSTLELGDSALYLCASSRRDSLRTQYFGPGTRLTVL.

The chain recombines TRBV19 with TRBJ1-2, with D unclear. V lost 4 bases to trimming and J lost 7 bases, with 13 bases between them. Germline assignment: CDR1 LNHDA and CDR2 SQIVND (reference sequence). This CDR3 has 13 amino acids. CDR3 amino acids: CASSTGPGSGYTF. The CDR3 DNA reads as TGTGCCAGTAGTACCGGACCCGGGAGTGGCTACACCTTC.

The chain carries TRBV6-4 and TRBJ1-1, with D tentatively TRBD1 (5 bases). Deletions cut 5 bases from V and 1 base from J, with 8 bases between. The germline V gene has CDR1 MRHNA and CDR2 SNTAGT. The CDR3 contains 13 residues. In nucleotides, the CDR3 is TGTGCCAGCAGTAAAACAGGGAACACTGAAGCTTTCTTT. It yields the protein CASSKTGNTEAFF.

This chain links TRBV19 with TRBJ1-5; the D is unclear. The V gene's germline CDR1 is LNHDA and CDR2 SQIVND (reference sequence). Trimming removed 7 bases at V and 5 bases at J, with 9 bases between. The CDR3 length is 12 residues. The CDR3 DNA reads TGTGCCAGTAAACTTCTGGATCAGCCCCAGCATTTT. Translation: CASKLLDQPQHF.

This clone was detected only a few times. The rearrangement joins TRBV28 to TRBJ1-5; no clear D. Germline assignment: CDR1 MDHEN and CDR2 SYDVKM. The CDR3 is 12 residues long. The chain's CDR3 is CGAGYSNQPQHF. The CDR3 bases are TGTGGCGCGGGATATAGCAATCAGCCCCAGCATTTT.

This clone was detected once. This sequence joins TRBV5-4 and TRBJ1-1; 7 bases align to TRBD1. V shed 4 bases, J shed 1 base, and the junction held 4 bases outside the gene matches. The CDR3 has 14 residues. Germline CDR1 and CDR2: SGHNT and YYREEE (reference sequence). CDR3 in amino acids: CASSLGQENTEAFF. CDR3 in DNA: TGTGCCAGCAGCCTCGGACAGGAGAACACTGAAGCTTTCTTT.

As DNA, the CDR3 is TGTGCCAGCAGCCTTAACAGGGGGCGTACTGAAGCTTTCTTT. It translates to CASSLNRGRTEAFF. The chain couples TRBV5-6 to TRBJ1-1; 9 positions match TRBD1. Looked up from germline, CDR1 is SGHDT and CDR2 is YYEEEE. This CDR3 contains 14 residues. V lost 4 bases and J lost 5; bases outside the gene matches: 6.

This clone was detected only once. The chain links TRBV23-1 to TRBJ1-2, with TRBD1 matching 9 bases. TRBV23-1 is an open reading frame whose function is uncertain. The CDR3 is 16 residues long. The V gene end was trimmed by 2 bases and the J gene end by 2 bases; junction bases not matched to a gene: 6. The CDR3 is CASSQGRQGENYGYTF. In nucleotides, the CDR3 is TGCGCCAGCAGTCAAGGCAGACAGGGGGAAAACTATGGCTACACCTTC.

As regards this clone: The identical CDR3 is also encoded by other nucleotide sequences in the sample. The chain carries TRBV5-6 and TRBJ2-1; the D gene is possibly TRBD1 (6 bases). Trimming shortened V by 4 bases and J by 6 bases, and 11 bases separated the two germline ends. The germline CDR1 and CDR2 sequences are SGHDT and YYEEEE. This CDR3 is built from 13 residues. CDR3 in DNA: TGTGCCAGCAGCCTAGGGACACGCAATGAGCAGTTCTTC. Protein product: CASSLGTRNEQFF. Variable domain in full (rest from reference TRBV5-6 and TRBJ2-1): DAGVTQSPTHLIKTRGQQVTLRCSPKSGHDTVSWYQQALGQGPQFIFQYYEEEERQRGNFPDRFSGHQFPNYSSELNVNALLLGDSALYLCASSLGTRNEQFFGPGTRLTVL.

V gene TRBV3-1 (or the pseudogene TRBV3-2) combines with J gene TRBJ1-4; unclear D gene. Between the trimmed V and J ends, which lost 4 bases and 8 bases, there was a span of 14 bases. Germline CDR1 is LGHDT and CDR2 is YNNKEL (reference sequence). CDR3 length: 14 amino acids. The CDR3 DNA follows: TGTGCCAGCAGCCCCTCCGGGGTAAAAGAAAAACTGTTTTTT. As protein: CASSPSGVKEKLFF.

The gene calls are TRBV7-9 and TRBJ2-5, with TRBD2 matching over 10 bases. Germline CDR1 is SEHNR and CDR2 is FQNEAQ (reference sequence). Unmatched junction bases numbered 7, after V lost 4 bases and J lost 2 bases. The length of the CDR3 is 16 residues. The CDR3 nucleotides are TGTGCCAGCAGCTCTAACAAAGCGGGGGGGCAAGAGACCCAGTACTTC. Translation: CASSSNKAGGQETQYF.